The T cell receptor (beta chain) described here comes from a study of graft-versus-host responses after intestinal transplantation. The wider study: Grafts were multivisceral, liver-intestinal, or isolated intestinal. Induction with anti-thymocyte globulin, then tacrolimus and steroids for roughly three years, was given to all recipients.

The germline CDR1 and CDR2 sequences are ENHRY and SYGVKD. CDR3 size: 14 residues. Losses at the gene ends were 5 bases for V and 5 bases for J; bases not matched to a gene: 6. This clone was seen once. The target antigen is unknown. The assay was immunoSEQ multiplex PCR, and TCRdb's table has in-frame clones only and misses some. The repertoire holds 85,000 to 90,000 clones, with roughly four fifths as singletons. The specimen comprised unstimulated CD8+ T cells sorted from spleen or lymph node cells, sampled before intestinal transplant. The V call is TRBV10-3, the J call TRBJ1-5, with TRBD1 matching over 7 bases. The receptor was derived from a human donor who received an intestinal transplant. The CDR3 DNA reads as TGTGCCATCAGTAAAGACAGGGATTATCAGCCCCAGCATTTT. It is translated as CAISKDRDYQPQHF.